The clone carrying this TCR beta chain was counted a few times. Its antigen is not known. This CDR3 is built from 14 residues. Germline V CDR1 and CDR2: SGDLS, YYNGEE. J lost 6 bases, V lost 2 bases, and 3 bases had no gene match. These data are taken from a study of CD8 T cells in ankylosing spondylitis. Quantitative 5'-RACE with molecular barcodes produced the TCR beta libraries. TCRdb fed the 5' RACE reads into MiXCR, producing one record per CDR3 protein. The data contain over 450,000 distinct CDR3 sequences, 10% to 15% of them seen just once; the ten biggest clones take up nearly 7%. Broader study findings: A motif in TCR beta, a set of under ten highly homologous variants, appeared characteristic of ankylosing spondylitis blood. Some motif variants had been reported before (in reactive arthritis synovial fluid and blood). The study looked at matched synovial fluid samples from ankylosing spondylitis patients. Disease-linked clones were reported to be significantly enriched there.

The clonotype originates from a male donor with ankylosing spondylitis. V and J are TRBV9 and TRBJ1-5; 9 nucleotides line up with TRBD1. Source material: blood, either unsorted or a sorted T cell fraction (not recorded which). The CDR3 sequence: CASSVGQGAQPQHF. The CDR3 coding sequence is TGTGCCAGCAGCGTGGGACAGGGCGCTCAGCCCCAGCATTTT. The full variable domain, rest sourced from reference TRBV9 and TRBJ1-5, is DSGVTQTPKHLITATGQRVTLRCSPRSGDLSVYWYQQSLDQGLQFLIQYYNGEERAKGNILERFSAQQFPDLHSELNLSSLELGDSALYFCASSVGQGAQPQHFGDGTRLSIL.